This passage covers 16 T cell receptor beta chains from one sample sequenced in a study of beta chain features in type 1 diabetes. What was sequenced were expressed TCRB transcripts, since all of the isolated RNA had been reverse transcribed. Here immunoSEQ multiplex PCR was the method, and the copy in TCRdb shows in-frame clones only, minus some. Here the sample spans hundreds of thousands of clones, about 29% being singletons. Input material: naive CD4+ T cells from blood. These receptor sequences come from a man younger than 35 in good health.

This sequence joins TRBV30 and TRBJ1-5, with a weak D call TRBD1 (5 bases). CDR3 length: 14 amino acids. Germline CDR1 reads GTSNPN; CDR2 reads SVGIG (reference sequence). V shed 2 bases and J shed 5 bases, with 13 bases lying between them. This CDR3 reads CAWSPTGGHQPQHF. In DNA, the CDR3 is TGTGCCTGGAGTCCCACGGGGGGTCATCAGCCCCAGCATTTT.

Concerning this clone: One junction end disagrees with the germline gene, perhaps due to a read error. CDR3 coding DNA: TGTGCCAGCAGTCAAGCGGGGAGAGATTACAATGAGCAGTTCTTC. Translating gives CASSQAGRDYNEQFF. This chain uses TRBV2 with TRBJ2-1; 7 bases agree with TRBD2. Per the germline V gene, CDR1 is SNHLY and CDR2 is FYNNEI. The CDR3 has 15 residues.

DNA of the CDR3: TGTGCCTGGACTTCGCTCCCGGCTGAAGCTTTCTTT. Residues: CAWTSLPAEAFF. This chain links TRBV30 with TRBJ1-1, with unresolved D. The V gene lost 4 bases and the J gene lost 6 bases, with 12 bases spanning the gap. Germline V CDR1 and CDR2: GTSNPN, SVGIG (reference sequence). The CDR3 sequence is 12 residues long.

The chain employs TRBV7-9 and TRBJ2-1; D uncertain. The V gene lost 8 bases and the J gene lost 5 bases, with 10 bases spanning the gap. Per the germline V gene, CDR1 is SEHNR and CDR2 is FQNEAQ (reference sequence). The CDR3 has 12 amino acids. CDR3 residues: CASDGLNNEQFF. Here the CDR3 DNA reads TGTGCCAGCGACGGGCTCAACAATGAGCAGTTCTTC.

In the case of this clone: The same CDR3 arises from other DNA sequences in this sample as well. The chain links TRBV2 to TRBJ2-3; a possible D gene is TRBD1 (6 bases). Trimming took off 5 bases at V and 0 bases at J, with 9 bases between the two ends. This CDR3 region has 14 residues. The V gene's germline CDR1 is SNHLY and CDR2 FYNNEI. Written as DNA, the CDR3 is TGTGCCAGCAGTTGGACAGCTAGCACAGATACGCAGTATTTT. Its translation: CASSWTASTDTQYF.

The chain uses TRBV9 and TRBJ2-7; D is uncertain. The germline V and J ends were trimmed by 2 bases and 0 bases, with 9 bases remaining between them. Germline loops: CDR1 SGDLS, CDR2 YYNGEE. This CDR3 has 14 amino acids. In nucleotides, the CDR3 is TGTGCCAGCAGCGTTGACGGGCACTCCTACGAGCAGTACTTC. It translates to CASSVDGHSYEQYF.

This clone has just a few counts. The CDR3 is CAWSVLSGTPRFF. Here the CDR3 DNA reads TGTGCCTGGAGTGTACTTAGCGGGACGCCACGGTTCTTC. The chain uses TRBV30 and TRBJ2-1; 8 nucleotides match TRBD2. Unmatched junction bases numbered 10, after V lost 0 bases and J lost 15 bases. There are 13 residues in the CDR3. Germline V gene sequence: CDR1 GTSNPN, CDR2 SVGIG (reference sequence).

In its sample, this clone was seen a few times. The chain joins TRBV6-1 to TRBJ2-7; 7 bases align to TRBD2. The germline gives CDR1 MNHNS, CDR2 SASEGT. Trimming cost V 4 bases and J 4 bases; bases outside gene matches: 4. The CDR3 covers 13 residues. CDR3: CASSVRELYEQYF. In DNA, the CDR3 is TGTGCCAGCAGTGTGCGGGAGCTGTACGAGCAGTACTTC.

The rearrangement joins TRBV15 to TRBJ1-2; D might be TRBD1 (5 bases). The CDR3 extends over 12 amino acids. In germline, CDR1 is LNHNV, CDR2 YYDKDF (reference sequence). The V gene lost 0 bases and the J gene lost 6 bases, with 5 bases spanning the gap. CDR3 nucleotides: TGTGCCACCAGCAGAGAAGGGGATGGCTACACCTTC. This encodes CATSREGDGYTF.

This clone was seen once. The chain joins TRBV6-5 to TRBJ2-3, with 10 bases fitting TRBD2. The CDR3 covers 12 residues. Per germline, CDR1 MNHEY and CDR2 SVGAGI. The V and J ends lost 5 bases and 11 bases, in that order; junction bases with no gene match: 4. CDR3 sequence: CASSKTSGLQYF. The CDR3 nucleotides read TGTGCCAGCAGTAAGACTAGCGGGTTGCAGTATTTT.

In this sample, this clone turned up a few times. The chain combines TRBV29-1 with TRBJ1-6, with a possible D match to TRBD1 (5 bases). Trimming stripped 4 bases from V and 7 bases from J, with 11 bases between. Looked up from germline, CDR1 is SQVTM and CDR2 is ANQGSEA. The CDR3 loop spans 13 amino acids. The CDR3 loop reads CSVGAGTNSPLHF. The CDR3 DNA reads as TGCAGCGTTGGAGCAGGGACCAATTCACCCCTCCACTTT.

The CDR3 is CAISGIAKNIQYF. Written as DNA, the CDR3 is TGTGCCATTTCGGGGATAGCCAAAAACATTCAGTACTTC. This chain joins TRBV7-9 and TRBJ2-4; D perhaps matches TRBD2 (5 bases). The CDR3 totals 13 residues. V lost 10 bases and J lost 0, with 10 bases in between. Germline V gene lookup returns CDR1 SEHNR and CDR2 FQNEAQ (reference sequence).

This clone was counted only a few times. The chain uses TRBV25-1 and TRBJ1-1, with D hard to call. Per germline, CDR1 MGHDK and CDR2 SYGVNS. The CDR3 is made up of 11 amino acids. V gave up 6 bases and J gave up 1 base, with 3 bases separating them. The CDR3 DNA follows: TGTGCCAGCAGAGGGAACACTGAAGCTTTCTTT. It translates to CASRGNTEAFF.

The CDR3 DNA is TGTGCCAGCTCACCCTGGACAGGGGGAGACGCCACTGAAGCTTTCTTT. Its protein product is CASSPWTGGDATEAFF. The chain is built from TRBV18 and TRBJ1-1, with 10 bases aligning to TRBD1. V lost 3 bases, J lost 4 bases, and 8 bases stayed unmatched. The CDR3 consists of 16 residues. Germline V lookup: CDR1 KGHSH, CDR2 LQKENI.

This clone has a handful of counts. The chain combines TRBV7-2 with TRBJ2-7; 7 nucleotides line up with TRBD2. V shed 5 bases, J shed 5 bases, and the junction held 12 bases outside the gene matches. The CDR3 covers 15 residues. Germline CDR1 SGHTA, CDR2 FQGNSA. The CDR3 spells CASSLSGWKGDEQYF. The CDR3, as DNA: TGTGCCAGCAGCCTTAGCGGGTGGAAAGGCGACGAGCAGTACTTC.

Note on this clone: Other DNA sequences in the sample encode the same CDR3. CDR3 sequence: CASSVSRQETQYF. The CDR3 DNA sequence: TGTGCCAGCAGCGTGAGCCGACAAGAGACCCAGTACTTC. The chain recombines TRBV9 with TRBJ2-5; no clear D. The germline V gene encodes CDR1 SGDLS and CDR2 YYNGEE. The germline V and J ends were trimmed by 2 bases and 2 bases, with 7 bases remaining between them. CDR3 size: 13 residues.